The 25 T cell receptor beta chains below were found in one sample sequenced in a study of T cell repertoires in cytomegalovirus infection. TCRdb passed the reads through MiXCR, listing each CDR3 protein once. The data contain approximately 400,000 distinct CDR3 sequences, approximately 31% of them singletons. Sequencing was carried out using PBMCs. Receptor source: a human donor in good health (CMV status not recorded). Some clones in this sample may be carry-over from other donors' samples.

This clonotype was picked up many times. The chain links TRBV7-2 to TRBJ2-1; no clear D gene. This CDR3 is built from 17 residues. The germline CDR1 and CDR2 sequences are SGHTA and FQGNSA. V was trimmed by 1 base and J by 5 bases, leaving 18 bases between them. The CDR3 loop reads CASSLDPPGPRHNEQFF. The CDR3 DNA reads TGTGCCAGCAGCTTAGATCCCCCCGGGCCTAGACACAATGAGCAGTTCTTC.

Ten or more counts support this clonotype. The chain uses TRBV4-1 and TRBJ1-2; D possibly corresponds to TRBD1 (5 bases). Looked up from germline, CDR1 is MGHRA and CDR2 is YSYEKL. Trimming took 0 bases from V and 6 from J, leaving 17 bases between them. The CDR3 loop spans 16 amino acids. As DNA, the CDR3 is TGCGCCAGCAGCCAAGATGAGGTCCCCGACAGAAATGGCTACACCTTC. It translates to CASSQDEVPDRNGYTF.

This clonotype has at least ten counts. This sequence joins TRBV7-2 and TRBJ1-2; D remains unclear. Trimming took off 4 bases at V and 8 bases at J, with 17 bases between the two ends. Germline V gene lookup returns CDR1 SGHTA and CDR2 FQGNSA. The CDR3 has 14 amino acids. The CDR3 spells CASSSGRLVWGYTF. The DNA of the CDR3 is TGTGCCAGCAGCTCAGGACGGCTTGTTTGGGGCTACACCTTC.

A few counts support this clonotype. The V and J genes are TRBV5-1 and TRBJ2-5, with D possibly matching TRBD2 (7 bases). Germline V gene data show CDR1 as SGHRS and CDR2 as YFSETQ. With 4 bases removed from V and 1 base from J, the gap between germline ends came to 17 bases. The CDR3 is 16 residues long. As DNA, the CDR3 is TGCGCCAGCAGCCCCCCCACGGGGGGCCGCCAAGAGACCCAGTACTTC. Its translation is CASSPPTGGRQETQYF.

V is TRBV25-1 and J is TRBJ1-4; 7 nucleotides agree with TRBD1. J was trimmed by 4 bases and V by 8 bases; bases with no gene match: 4. The length of the CDR3 is 13 residues. The V gene's germline CDR1 is MGHDK and CDR2 SYGVNS. DNA of the CDR3: TGTGCCAGCCACCGGGACAGTAATGAAAAACTGTTTTTT. This gives the protein CASHRDSNEKLFF.

The chain links TRBV28 to TRBJ2-2; D not resolved. The ends were cut back, 6 bases at V and 4 bases at J, with 9 bases in the middle. This CDR3 contains 13 residues. Germline V gene lookup returns CDR1 MDHEN and CDR2 SYDVKM. The CDR3 DNA sequence: TGTGCCAGCAGCTACCAATCCACCGGGGAGCTGTTTTTT. This codes for CASSYQSTGELFF.

For this clonotype: A much larger clone sits a single nucleotide away, making a read error possible. This chain links TRBV7-2 with TRBJ2-1; 8 bases agree with TRBD2. The CDR3 loop spans 15 amino acids. The germline V gene has CDR1 SGHTA and CDR2 FQGNSA. This CDR3 reads CATPGGSKSYNEQVF. As DNA, the CDR3 is TGTGCCACCCCGGGGGGGTCAAAATCCTACAATGAGCAGGTCTTC.

The chain is built from TRBV20-1 and TRBJ2-3, with TRBD2 matching over 13 bases. Germline V gives CDR1 DFQATT, CDR2 SNEGSKA (reference sequence). The CDR3 runs to 16 residues. Trimming took 1 base from V and 5 from J; bases not matched to a gene: 6. In DNA form, the CDR3 reads TGCAGTGCTAGAGCCACGACTAGCGGGGGGAGAGATACGCAGTATTTT. It codes for CSARATTSGGRDTQYF.

The gene calls are TRBV4-2 and TRBJ1-6; D unclear. The germline V gene has CDR1 LGHNA and CDR2 YNFKEQ. This CDR3 is 14 amino acids long. Trimming cost V 0 bases and J 10 bases, with 10 bases left between them. This chain's CDR3 is CASSQDPGRSPLHF. CDR3 sequence (DNA): TGTGCCAGCAGCCAAGATCCCGGGCGGTCACCCCTCCACTTT.

This chain joins TRBV7-9 and TRBJ2-4; D assignment may be TRBD1 or TRBD2 (5 bases each). CDR3 length equals 17 residues. CDR1 SEHNR and CDR2 FQNEAQ come from the germline V gene (reference sequence). V was pared by 5 bases and J by 0 bases, with 17 bases between. The CDR3 loop reads CASSLEGNRIAKNIQYF. The CDR3 coding sequence is TGTGCCAGCAGCCTAGAGGGGAATAGGATAGCCAAAAACATTCAGTACTTC.

This clonotype has only a few counts. V is TRBV20-1 and J is TRBJ2-5; D might be TRBD2 (5 bases). Trimming removed 3 bases from V and 1 base from J, with 12 bases in between. The germline V gene encodes CDR1 DFQATT and CDR2 SNEGSKA (reference sequence). The CDR3 contains 14 residues. CDR3 in DNA: TGCAGTGCTAGTCGGGGTAGCCTCCAAGAGACCCAGTACTTC. It encodes CSASRGSLQETQYF.

This clonotype showed up just a few times. The chain combines TRBV20-1 with TRBJ2-3, with TRBD1 as a possible D gene (6 bases). The CDR3 is 13 residues long. CDR1 and CDR2 from the germline V gene are DFQATT and SNEGSKA (reference sequence). The CDR3 protein is CSSLGQDTDTQYF. The CDR3 DNA is TGCAGCTCCCTGGGACAAGACACAGATACGCAGTATTTT.

This clonotype was seen at least ten times. V and J are TRBV7-6 and TRBJ2-2; TRBD1 aligns across 7 bases. Germline V gene data show CDR1 as SGHVS and CDR2 as FNYEAQ. CDR3 size: 15 residues. Unmatched junction bases numbered 4, after V lost 2 bases and J lost 4 bases. For the CDR3, the DNA is TGTGCCAGCAGCTTAACGACAGGGCCCACCGGGGAGCTGTTTTTT. This encodes CASSLTTGPTGELFF.

The sample holds one count of this clonotype. Likely a read error: the CDR3 ends without its conserved phenylalanine or tryptophan. This chain joins TRBV7-6 and TRBJ1-5, with TRBD1 as a possible D gene (5 bases). Germline CDR1 is SGHVS and CDR2 is FNYEAQ. The V end lost 5 bases, the J end lost 2 bases, and 13 bases lay between the germline ends. This CDR3 is built from 15 residues. As DNA, the CDR3 is TGTGCCAGCAGCCCGACAGCTTACGGCAATCAGCCCCAGCATTAT. Translation: CASSPTAYGNQPQHY.

CDR3 amino acids: CASSLYDTASGNTIYF. In DNA form, the CDR3 reads TGTGCCAGCAGTTTATACGACACCGCCTCTGGAAACACCATATATTTT. The rearrangement links TRBV28 to TRBJ1-3; D is unresolved. The CDR3 is made up of 16 amino acids. Germline V gene data show CDR1 as MDHEN and CDR2 as SYDVKM. V gave up 1 base and J gave up 0 bases, with 10 bases separating them.

This clonotype has only a few counts. The chain joins TRBV20-1 to TRBJ2-3, with 13 bases aligning to TRBD2. Germline V lookup: CDR1 DFQATT, CDR2 SNEGSKA (reference sequence). J was trimmed by 2 bases and V by 2 bases; bases with no gene match: 4. CDR3 size: 16 residues. The CDR3 bases are TGCAGTGCTAGACGGACTAGCGGGGGTCCCACAGATACGCAGTATTTT. Amino acid sequence: CSARRTSGGPTDTQYF.

Only one count was recorded for this clonotype. At one of its ends the junction is not consistent with the germline gene, which may arise from a read error. The rearrangement joins TRBV6-8 to TRBJ2-5; maybe TRBD2 (7 bases). The CDR3 sequence is 15 residues long. In germline, CDR1 is MNHGY, CDR2 SAAAGT. CDR3 DNA sequence: TGTGTCAGCAGTTACCGGGCGGGGGCGCCGGGGACCCAGTACTTC. As protein: CVSSYRAGAPGTQYF.

About this clonotype: One junction end disagrees with the germline gene, perhaps due to a read error. V gene TRBV24-1 combines with J gene TRBJ1-2; no firm D call. The CDR3 covers 12 residues. Germline CDR1 reads KGHDR; CDR2 reads SFDVKD. Here the CDR3 reads CANSEDGYGYSF. The CDR3 region has the DNA TGTGCCAACAGTGAGGACGGGTATGGCTACTCCTTC.

This clonotype was seen many times. V and J are TRBV7-2 and TRBJ2-1; D possibly matches TRBD1 or TRBD2 (5 bases each). Trimming took off 3 bases at V and 2 bases at J, with 14 bases between the two ends. The CDR3 is made up of 16 amino acids. Germline V CDR1 and CDR2: SGHTA, FQGNSA. The CDR3 nucleotides are TGTGCCAGCAGCTTCACCGGGGACCGAGCCTACAATGAGCAGTTCTTC. Translation gives CASSFTGDRAYNEQFF.

This clonotype has at least ten counts. This chain joins TRBV7-2 and TRBJ1-2; TRBD1 might be the D (5 bases). Germline V gene data show CDR1 as SGHTA and CDR2 as FQGNSA. The CDR3 is made up of 18 amino acids. V lost 8 bases and J 0 bases, leaving 25 bases between the germline ends. DNA for the CDR3: TGTGCCAGCCAGCTAGCCACTTCCCTAGGGGAATCTAACTATGGCTACACCTTC. Translated: CASQLATSLGESNYGYTF.

This clonotype was counted only a few times. The J gene is TRBJ2-2, the V gene TRBV4-1; 8 nucleotides align to TRBD2. CDR3 length: 18 amino acids. V gave up 0 bases and J gave up 0 bases; unmatched junction bases: 6. Looked up from germline, CDR1 is MGHRA and CDR2 is YSYEKL. The chain's CDR3 is CASSQEGRGASNTGELFF. DNA for the CDR3: TGCGCCAGCAGCCAAGAAGGGCGGGGGGCCTCGAACACCGGGGAGCTGTTTTTT.

The chain combines TRBV6-8 with TRBJ1-5; TRBD1 might be the D (5 bases). Germline loops: CDR1 MNHGY, CDR2 SAAAGT. The CDR3 has 16 amino acids. Between the trimmed V and J ends, which lost 6 bases and 1 base, there was a span of 16 bases. The CDR3 protein is CASSPVGLSSNQPQHF. CDR3 sequence (DNA): TGTGCCAGCAGCCCGGTGGGACTCTCGAGCAATCAGCCCCAGCATTTT.

The chain combines TRBV5-1 with TRBJ2-7; 9 bases map to TRBD1. The germline gives CDR1 SGHRS, CDR2 YFSETQ. CDR3 length: 16 amino acids. The V gene end was trimmed by 2 bases and the J gene end by 1 base; junction bases not matched to a gene: 7. The CDR3 bases are TGCGCCAGCAGCTTCACCACCGGGACAGGGTCCTACGAGCAGTACTTC. It encodes CASSFTTGTGSYEQYF.

A few counts support this clonotype. The chain couples TRBV12-3 or TRBV12-4 to TRBJ2-7; D may correspond to TRBD1 or TRBD2 (5 bases each). This CDR3 contains 11 residues. Trimming removed 3 bases from V and 7 bases from J, with 7 bases in between. The CDR3 reads CASSLGEEQYF. Written as DNA, the CDR3 is TGTGCCAGCAGTTTGGGGGAAGAGCAGTACTTC.

The chain is built from TRBV5-6 and TRBJ2-7; D is uncertain. This CDR3 region has 11 residues. CDR1 is SGHDT, CDR2 YYEEEE, per germline. Deletions cut 3 bases from V and 5 bases from J, with 6 bases between. In DNA, the CDR3 is TGTGCCAGCAGCTACGTAAACGAGCAGTACTTC. Protein product: CASSYVNEQYF.